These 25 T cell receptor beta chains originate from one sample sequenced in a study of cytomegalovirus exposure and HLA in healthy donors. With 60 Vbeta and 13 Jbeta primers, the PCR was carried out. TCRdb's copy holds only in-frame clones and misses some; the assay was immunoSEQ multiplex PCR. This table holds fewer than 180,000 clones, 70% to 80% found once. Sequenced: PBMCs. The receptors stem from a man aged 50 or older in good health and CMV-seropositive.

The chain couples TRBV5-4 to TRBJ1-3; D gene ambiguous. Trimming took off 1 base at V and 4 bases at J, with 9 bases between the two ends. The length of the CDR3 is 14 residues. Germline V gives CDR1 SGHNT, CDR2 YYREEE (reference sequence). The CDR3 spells CASSLWASGNTIYF. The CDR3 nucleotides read TGTGCCAGCAGCTTGTGGGCATCGGGAAACACCATATATTTT. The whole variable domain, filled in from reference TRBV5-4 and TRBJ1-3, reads ETGVTQSPTHLIKTRGQQVTLRCSSQSGHNTVSWYQQALGQGPQFIFQYYREEENGRGNFPPRFSGLQFPNYSSELNVNALELDDSALYLCASSLWASGNTIYFGEGSWLTVV.

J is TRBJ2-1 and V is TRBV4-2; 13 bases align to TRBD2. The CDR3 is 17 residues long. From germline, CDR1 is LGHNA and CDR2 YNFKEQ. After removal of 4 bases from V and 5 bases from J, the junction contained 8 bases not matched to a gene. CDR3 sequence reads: CASSRFAGTSGNNEQFF. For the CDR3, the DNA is TGTGCCAGCAGCCGATTTGCCGGGACTAGCGGGAACAATGAGCAGTTCTTC.

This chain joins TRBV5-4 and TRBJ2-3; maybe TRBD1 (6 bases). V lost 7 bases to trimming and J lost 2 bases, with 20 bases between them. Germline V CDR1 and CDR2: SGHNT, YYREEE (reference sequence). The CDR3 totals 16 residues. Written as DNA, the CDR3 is TGTGCCAGCGGGGTGGGGGCAGGGGCGATCACAGATACGCAGTATTTT. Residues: CASGVGAGAITDTQYF.

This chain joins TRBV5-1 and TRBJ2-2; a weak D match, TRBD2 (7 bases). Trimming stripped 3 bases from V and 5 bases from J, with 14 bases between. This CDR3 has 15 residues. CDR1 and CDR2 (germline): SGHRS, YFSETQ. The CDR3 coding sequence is TGCGCCAGCAGCTGGGGGGAGGGGGGTACCGGGGAGCTGTTTTTT. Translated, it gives CASSWGEGGTGELFF.

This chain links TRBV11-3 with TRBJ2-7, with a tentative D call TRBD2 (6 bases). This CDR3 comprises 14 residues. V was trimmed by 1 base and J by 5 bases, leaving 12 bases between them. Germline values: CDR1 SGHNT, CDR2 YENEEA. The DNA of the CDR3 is TGTGCCAGCAGCTTAGGGGAGGAGGTGGACGAGCAGTACTTC. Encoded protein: CASSLGEEVDEQYF.

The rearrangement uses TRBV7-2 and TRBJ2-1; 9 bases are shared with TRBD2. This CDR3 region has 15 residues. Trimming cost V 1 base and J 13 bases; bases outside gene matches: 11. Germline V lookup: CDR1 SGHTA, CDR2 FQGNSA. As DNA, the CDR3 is TGTGCCAGCAGCTTAGTTTTTAGCGGGAGAGCTGGTCAGTTCTTC. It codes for CASSLVFSGRAGQFF.

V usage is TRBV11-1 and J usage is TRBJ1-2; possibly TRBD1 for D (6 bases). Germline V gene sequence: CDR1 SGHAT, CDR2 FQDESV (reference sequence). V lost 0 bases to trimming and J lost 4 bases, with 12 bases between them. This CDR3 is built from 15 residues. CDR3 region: CASSLAPGDAYGYTF. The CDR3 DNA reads TGTGCCAGCAGCTTAGCGCCAGGGGATGCCTATGGCTACACCTTC.

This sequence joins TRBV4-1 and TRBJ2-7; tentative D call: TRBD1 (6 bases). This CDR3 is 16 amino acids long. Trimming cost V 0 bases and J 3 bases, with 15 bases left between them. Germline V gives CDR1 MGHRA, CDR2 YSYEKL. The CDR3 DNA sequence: TGCGCCAGCAGCCAAGATCGGAGACAGGAGGACTACGAGCAGTACTTC. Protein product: CASSQDRRQEDYEQYF.

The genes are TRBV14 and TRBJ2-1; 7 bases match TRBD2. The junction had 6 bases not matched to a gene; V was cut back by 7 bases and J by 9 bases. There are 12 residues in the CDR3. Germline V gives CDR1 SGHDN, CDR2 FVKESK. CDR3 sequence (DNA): TGTGCCAGCAAGGGTAGCGGGCGTGAGCAGTTCTTC. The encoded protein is CASKGSGREQFF.

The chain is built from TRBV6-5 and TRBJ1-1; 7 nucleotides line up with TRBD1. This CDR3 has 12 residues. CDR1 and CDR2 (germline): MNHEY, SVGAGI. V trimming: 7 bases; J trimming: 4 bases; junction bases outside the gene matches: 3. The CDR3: CASTPGGTEAFF. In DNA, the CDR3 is TGTGCCAGCACGCCAGGGGGCACTGAAGCTTTCTTT.

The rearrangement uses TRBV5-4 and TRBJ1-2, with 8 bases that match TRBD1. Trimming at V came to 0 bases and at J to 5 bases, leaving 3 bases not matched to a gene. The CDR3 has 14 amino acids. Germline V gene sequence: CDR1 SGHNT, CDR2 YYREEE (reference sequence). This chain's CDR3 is CASSLEQGAYGYTF. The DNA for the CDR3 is TGTGCCAGCAGCTTGGAGCAGGGGGCATATGGCTACACCTTC.

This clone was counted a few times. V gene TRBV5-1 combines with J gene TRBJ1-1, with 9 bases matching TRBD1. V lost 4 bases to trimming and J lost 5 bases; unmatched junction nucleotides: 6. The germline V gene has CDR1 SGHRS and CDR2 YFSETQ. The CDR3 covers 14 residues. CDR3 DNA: TGCGCCAGCAGCAAGACAGGGGGTAGTACTGAAGCTTTCTTT. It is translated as CASSKTGGSTEAFF.

This chain's CDR3 is CASSLDRSQGKTEAFF. The CDR3 DNA follows: TGTGCCAGCAGCTTAGATCGGTCACAGGGAAAAACTGAAGCTTTCTTT. V is TRBV11-2 and J is TRBJ1-1, with D perhaps matching TRBD1 (6 bases). Trimming removed 0 bases from V and 5 bases from J, with 16 bases in between. The CDR3 runs to 16 residues. Germline V gene data show CDR1 as SGHAT and CDR2 as FQNNGV.

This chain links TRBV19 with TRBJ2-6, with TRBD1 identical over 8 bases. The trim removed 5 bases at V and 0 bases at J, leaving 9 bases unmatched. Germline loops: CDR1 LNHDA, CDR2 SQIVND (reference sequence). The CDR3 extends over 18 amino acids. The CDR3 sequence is CASSPYRGTDSGANVLTF. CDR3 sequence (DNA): TGTGCCAGTAGTCCATACAGGGGGACCGACTCTGGGGCCAACGTCCTGACTTTC. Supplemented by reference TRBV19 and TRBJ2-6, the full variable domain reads DGGITQSPKYLFRKEGQNVTLSCEQNLNHDAMYWYRQDPGQGLRLIYYSQIVNDFQKGDIAEGYSVSREKKESFPLTVTSAQKNPTAFYLCASSPYRGTDSGANVLTFGAGSRLTVL.

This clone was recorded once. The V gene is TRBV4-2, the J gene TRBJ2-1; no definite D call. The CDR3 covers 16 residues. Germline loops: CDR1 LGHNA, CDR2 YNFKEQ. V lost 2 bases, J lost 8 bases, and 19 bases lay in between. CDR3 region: CASSQFGSANRDEQFF. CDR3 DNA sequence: TGTGCCAGCAGCCAATTTGGTTCAGCTAACAGAGATGAGCAGTTCTTC.

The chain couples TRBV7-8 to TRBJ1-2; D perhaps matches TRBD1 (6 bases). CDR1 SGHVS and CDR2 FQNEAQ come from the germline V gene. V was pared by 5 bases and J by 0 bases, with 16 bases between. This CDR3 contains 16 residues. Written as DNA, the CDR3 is TGTGCCAGCAGCCGTACACAGGGAGCCTCTAACTATGGCTACACCTTC. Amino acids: CASSRTQGASNYGYTF.

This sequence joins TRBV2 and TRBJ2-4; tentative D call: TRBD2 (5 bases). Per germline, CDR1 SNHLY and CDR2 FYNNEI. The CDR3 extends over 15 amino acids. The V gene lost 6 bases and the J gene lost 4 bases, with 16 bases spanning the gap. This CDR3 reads CASSPIRDKKNIQYF. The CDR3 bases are TGTGCCAGCAGCCCGATCCGGGATAAAAAAAACATTCAGTACTTC.

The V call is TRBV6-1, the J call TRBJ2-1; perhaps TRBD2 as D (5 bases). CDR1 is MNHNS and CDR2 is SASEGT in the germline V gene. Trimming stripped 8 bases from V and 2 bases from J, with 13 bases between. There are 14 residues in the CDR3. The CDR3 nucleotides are TGTGCCAGCCTAGTTACGGGGACCTACAATGAGCAGTTCTTC. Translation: CASLVTGTYNEQFF.

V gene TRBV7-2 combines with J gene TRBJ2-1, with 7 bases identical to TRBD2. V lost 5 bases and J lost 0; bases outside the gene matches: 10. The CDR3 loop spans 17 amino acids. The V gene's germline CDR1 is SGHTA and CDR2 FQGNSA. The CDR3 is CASSTRLATSSYNEQFF. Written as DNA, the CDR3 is TGTGCCAGCAGCACAAGACTAGCAACGAGCTCCTACAATGAGCAGTTCTTC.

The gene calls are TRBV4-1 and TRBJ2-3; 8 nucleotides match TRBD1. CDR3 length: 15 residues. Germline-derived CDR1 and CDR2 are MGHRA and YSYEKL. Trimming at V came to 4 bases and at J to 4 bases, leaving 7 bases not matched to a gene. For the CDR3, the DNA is TGCGCCAGCAGCCTGAGACAGGGGCAATCAGATACGCAGTATTTT. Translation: CASSLRQGQSDTQYF.

CDR3 DNA sequence: TGTGCCAGCACTAGACAGTTATCTAATGAAAAACTGTTTTTT. Translating gives CASTRQLSNEKLFF. The V call is TRBV6-1, the J call TRBJ1-4; TRBD1 is a possible D gene (5 bases). Trimming stripped 7 bases from V and 3 bases from J, with 12 bases between. Germline V lookup: CDR1 MNHNS, CDR2 SASEGT. The CDR3 has 14 residues.

This CDR3 is CASSGAQQETQYF. In nucleotides, the CDR3 is TGTGCCAGTAGTGGTGCGCAACAAGAGACCCAGTACTTC. This chain connects TRBV19 to TRBJ2-5, with D unclear. V was trimmed by 5 bases and J by 2 bases, leaving 9 bases between them. The CDR3 is made up of 13 amino acids. Germline V CDR1 and CDR2: LNHDA, SQIVND (reference sequence).

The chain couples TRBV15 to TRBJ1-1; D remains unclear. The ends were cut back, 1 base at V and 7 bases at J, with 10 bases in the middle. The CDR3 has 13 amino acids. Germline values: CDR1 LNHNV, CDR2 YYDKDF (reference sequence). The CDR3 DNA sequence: TGTGCCACCAGCAGAGTCAGGATTATTGAAGCTTTCTTT. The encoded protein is CATSRVRIIEAFF.

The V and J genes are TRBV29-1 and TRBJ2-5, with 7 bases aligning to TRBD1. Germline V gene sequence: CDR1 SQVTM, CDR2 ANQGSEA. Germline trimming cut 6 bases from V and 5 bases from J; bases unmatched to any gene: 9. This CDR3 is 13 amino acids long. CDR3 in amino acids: CSVEQGRRETQYF. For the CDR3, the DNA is TGCAGCGTGGAACAGGGGAGAAGGGAGACCCAGTACTTC.

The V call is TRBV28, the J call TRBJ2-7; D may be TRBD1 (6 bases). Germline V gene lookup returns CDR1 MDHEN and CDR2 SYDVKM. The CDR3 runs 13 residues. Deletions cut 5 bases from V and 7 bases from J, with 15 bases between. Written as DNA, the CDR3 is TGTGCCAGCAGTAGGTCAGGGGCTAAAGAGCAGTACTTC. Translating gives CASSRSGAKEQYF. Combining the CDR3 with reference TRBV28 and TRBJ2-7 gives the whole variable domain DVKVTQSSRYLVKRTGEKVFLECVQDMDHENMFWYRQDPGLGLRLIYFSYDVKMKEKGDIPEGYSVSREKKERFSLILESASTNQTSMYLCASSRSGAKEQYFGPGTRLTVT.